Presented here are 24 T cell receptor beta chains from one specimen sequenced in a study of shared clonotypes between healthy human individuals (dated by TCRdb to 2020 to 2022). Library preparation was by the immunoSEQ multiplex PCR assay. TCRdb limited this immuneACCESS table to in-frame rearrangements with V and J called. A share of clones is missing; checked studies link under half to unresolved V genes, and the rest is unexplained. In all, the sample holds about 680,000 clones, and around four fifths of those were seen once. The top ten constitute 1.5% to 2% of the sample. Material for sequencing was memory CD4+ T cells sorted from blood. The cell subset or site label for this specimen denotes: CD45RA-negative fraction. Receptors originate from a woman aged 25 to 45 in good health.

This chain links TRBV4-3 with TRBJ2-3; D remains unclear. Trimming took 1 base from V and 8 from J, leaving 4 bases between them. Germline values: CDR1 LGHNA, CDR2 YSLEER. The CDR3 runs 11 residues. CDR3: CASSQGGTQYF. Here the CDR3 DNA reads TGCGCCAGCAGCCAAGGTGGTACGCAGTATTTT.

The chain uses TRBV11-2 and TRBJ2-7; perhaps TRBD1 as D (5 bases). This CDR3 comprises 15 residues. Trimming left V 0 bases short and J 4 bases short, with 13 bases between. Germline loops: CDR1 SGHAT, CDR2 FQNNGV. The DNA for the CDR3 is TGTGCCAGCAGCTTAGATCGGGCCAGGGTGTACGAGCAGTACTTC. Translating gives CASSLDRARVYEQYF.

This clone was counted at least ten times. Other DNA sequences from this sample encode an identical CDR3 as well. The chain carries TRBV9 and TRBJ2-2, with D hard to call. Germline loops: CDR1 SGDLS, CDR2 YYNGEE. This CDR3 region has 15 residues. The V gene lost 0 bases and the J gene lost 6 bases, with 12 bases spanning the gap. CDR3 in DNA: TGTGCCAGCAGCGTAGCGACACCGCCGGCCGGGGAGCTGTTTTTT. This translates into CASSVATPPAGELFF.

This clone has more than one count but fewer than ten. The chain recombines TRBV5-4 with TRBJ1-1; D gene uncertain. This CDR3 region has 14 residues. Looked up from germline, CDR1 is SGHNT and CDR2 is YYREEE (reference sequence). V was shortened by 0 bases and J by 1 base, with 7 bases between the two germline ends. CDR3 DNA: TGTGCCAGCAGCTTGGACTTTACGAACACTGAAGCTTTCTTT. Protein sequence: CASSLDFTNTEAFF.

The chain joins TRBV9 to TRBJ2-1; TRBD2 is a possible D gene (5 bases). The germline V gene has CDR1 SGDLS and CDR2 YYNGEE. V lost 6 bases to trimming and J lost 8 bases, with 18 bases between them. The CDR3 totals 14 residues. CDR3 amino acids: CASTEDQQVDEQFF. CDR3 bases: TGTGCCAGCACGGAGGACCAGCAGGTCGATGAGCAGTTCTTC.

This sequence joins TRBV27 and TRBJ2-2; tentative D call: TRBD2 (6 bases). V was shortened by 6 bases and J by 6 bases, with 17 bases between the two germline ends. This CDR3 spans 15 amino acids. From germline, CDR1 is MNHEY and CDR2 SMNVEV (reference sequence). The CDR3 DNA reads as TGTGCCAGCAGGATAAGACCGACTAGTTCCGGGGAGCTGTTTTTT. Its translation is CASRIRPTSSGELFF.

The chain joins TRBV7-2 to TRBJ1-2; 7 nucleotides match TRBD1. The CDR3 loop spans 15 amino acids. Germline V gives CDR1 SGHTA, CDR2 FQGNSA. The junction had 9 bases not matched to a gene; V was cut back by 1 base and J by 7 bases. The CDR3 reads CASSLDSQGLGGYTF. Here the CDR3 DNA reads TGTGCCAGCAGCTTAGATTCACAGGGGTTAGGTGGCTACACCTTC.

This clone was seen a few times. The chain recombines TRBV11-2 with TRBJ2-1; D is perhaps TRBD2 (6 bases). Trimming cost V 11 bases and J 6 bases, with 29 bases left between them. Germline V gene data show CDR1 as SGHAT and CDR2 as FQNNGV. The CDR3 has 17 residues. This chain's CDR3 is CAPPRDCSSKISNEQFF. For the CDR3, the DNA is TGTGCCCCCCCCCGGGACTGCTCCTCTAAAATCTCCAATGAGCAGTTCTTC.

This clone appeared a few times. The gene calls are TRBV11-1 and TRBJ2-1; D call uncertain. Germline loops: CDR1 SGHAT, CDR2 FQDESV (reference sequence). The CDR3 runs 13 residues. V was cut by 5 bases and J by 4 bases, with 9 bases left in between. The DNA for the CDR3 is TGTGCCAGCAGCCGTGGACCGTACAATGAGCAGTTCTTC. It encodes CASSRGPYNEQFF.

The J gene is TRBJ1-3, the V gene TRBV6-6; maybe TRBD1 (6 bases). V was pared by 6 bases and J by 0 bases, with 12 bases between. Germline V gene sequence: CDR1 MNHNY, CDR2 SVGAGI (reference sequence). CDR3 length: 15 amino acids. CDR3: CASSLDRYSGNTIYF. The CDR3 DNA reads as TGTGCCAGCAGCTTGGACAGATACTCTGGAAACACCATATATTTT.

V is TRBV6-5 and J is TRBJ2-7; 9 bases are shared with TRBD2. Germline V lookup: CDR1 MNHEY, CDR2 SVGAGI. Trimming removed 6 bases from V and 6 bases from J; junction bases left unmatched: 9. This CDR3 has 14 residues. CDR3 DNA: TGTGCCAGCAGACTCAGCGGGAGGCCTCTCGAGCAGTACTTC. Amino acid sequence: CASRLSGRPLEQYF.

The rearrangement links TRBV14 to TRBJ1-5; weak D call: TRBD1 (5 bases). The ends were cut back, 2 bases at V and 5 bases at J, with 7 bases in the middle. Germline V gene data show CDR1 as SGHDN and CDR2 as FVKESK. The CDR3 length is 13 residues. CDR3 residues: CASSQSGHQPQHF. CDR3 nucleotide sequence: TGTGCCAGCAGCCAATCAGGGCATCAGCCCCAGCATTTT.

This chain links TRBV5-6 with TRBJ2-1; no clear D gene. From germline, CDR1 is SGHDT and CDR2 YYEEEE. The CDR3 has 13 amino acids. V was pared by 0 bases and J by 5 bases, with 6 bases between. CDR3 sequence: CASSLGPNNEQFF. Written as DNA, the CDR3 is TGTGCCAGCAGCTTGGGCCCAAACAATGAGCAGTTCTTC.

The chain employs TRBV29-1 and TRBJ2-7, with no clear D. In germline, CDR1 is SQVTM, CDR2 ANQGSEA. The V end lost 4 bases, the J end lost 5 bases, and 12 bases lay between the germline ends. The CDR3 spans 12 residues. The CDR3 loop is CSVGRSIHEQYF. The CDR3, as DNA: TGCAGCGTTGGTCGGAGCATCCACGAGCAGTACTTC.

In its sample, this clone was seen a few times. The gene calls are TRBV6-5 and TRBJ2-3, with D possibly being TRBD2 (6 bases). Germline CDR1 reads MNHEY; CDR2 reads SVGAGI. There are 14 residues in the CDR3. Between the trimmed V and J ends, which lost 4 bases and 4 bases, there was a span of 12 bases. The CDR3 reads CASSLRREADTQYF. DNA for the CDR3: TGTGCCAGCAGTTTGAGGCGGGAAGCAGATACGCAGTATTTT.

The chain has TRBV4-1 and TRBJ1-5, with 8 bases fitting TRBD1. Germline V gene sequence: CDR1 MGHRA, CDR2 YSYEKL. Trimming took 0 bases from V and 2 from J; bases not matched to a gene: 6. The CDR3 has 17 residues. For the CDR3, the DNA is TGCGCCAGCAGCCAAGATAGACAGGGGAAGGGCAATCAGCCCCAGCATTTT. It specifies CASSQDRQGKGNQPQHF.

This chain joins TRBV5-1 and TRBJ2-7, with D unclear. Trimming cost V 7 bases and J 3 bases, with 11 bases left between them. This CDR3 has 12 residues. Germline CDR1 is SGHRS and CDR2 is YFSETQ. CDR3 protein: CASRSLGYEQYF. The CDR3 DNA sequence: TGCGCCAGCCGGAGCTTGGGCTACGAGCAGTACTTC.

The V and J genes are TRBV5-4 and TRBJ2-3, with 13 bases aligning to TRBD2. V gave up 6 bases and J gave up 4 bases; unmatched junction bases: 11. The V gene's germline CDR1 is SGHNT and CDR2 YYREEE (reference sequence). The CDR3 runs 17 residues. In DNA, the CDR3 is TGTGCCAGCAACCCCAACGGACTAGCGGGAGCGGCAGATACGCAGTATTTT. Amino acids: CASNPNGLAGAADTQYF.

The J gene is TRBJ2-2, the V gene TRBV29-1, with 13 positions matching TRBD2. Germline trimming cut 5 bases from V and 6 bases from J; bases unmatched to any gene: 6. The CDR3 totals 15 residues. The germline CDR1 and CDR2 sequences are SQVTM and ANQGSEA. The CDR3 here is CSVPRLAGGSGELFF. DNA for the CDR3: TGCAGCGTTCCTAGACTAGCGGGAGGCTCCGGGGAGCTGTTTTTT.

With regard to this clone: Compared with germline, one end of the junction differs, possibly owing to a read error. J is TRBJ1-2 and V is TRBV19; TRBD1 might be the D (6 bases). Germline loops: CDR1 LNHDA, CDR2 SQIVND (reference sequence). This CDR3 comprises 14 residues. The CDR3 coding sequence is TGTACCAGTAGTATTGGGGCAGGGACATATGGCTACACCTTC. Protein sequence: CTSSIGAGTYGYTF.

The chain links TRBV5-1 to TRBJ2-5; tentatively, D is TRBD1 (8 bases). CDR3 length: 17 residues. Germline CDR1 SGHRS, CDR2 YFSETQ. The V end was cut by 3 bases, the J end by 4 bases, with 22 bases between. The CDR3 region has the DNA TGCGCCAGCAGCTGGACAGGGTCGAGCGGGAAGACAGAGACCCAGTACTTC. Residues: CASSWTGSSGKTETQYF.

The gene calls are TRBV28 and TRBJ1-1; 8 bases match TRBD1. The V and J ends lost 10 bases and 1 base, in that order; junction bases with no gene match: 2. The CDR3 contains 12 residues. Germline lookup yields CDR1 MDHEN and CDR2 SYDVKM. The CDR3 loop reads CATRGPNTEAFF. The CDR3 nucleotides read TGTGCCACCAGGGGGCCGAACACTGAAGCTTTCTTT.

This clone has just a few counts. This sequence joins TRBV28 and TRBJ2-1; 9 bases are a match to TRBD2. Looked up from germline, CDR1 is MDHEN and CDR2 is SYDVKM. V was clipped by 4 bases and J by 5 bases; unmatched bases: 15. The CDR3 contains 18 residues. The CDR3 spells CASSSRRPGLARHNEQFF. The CDR3, as DNA: TGTGCCAGCAGTTCCCGCCGACCGGGACTAGCTCGGCACAATGAGCAGTTCTTC. The full variable domain, its missing parts supplied by reference TRBV28 and TRBJ2-1, is DVKVTQSSRYLVKRTGEKVFLECVQDMDHENMFWYRQDPGLGLRLIYFSYDVKMKEKGDIPEGYSVSREKKERFSLILESASTNQTSMYLCASSSRRPGLARHNEQFFGPGTRLTVL.

Many counts were recorded for this clone. This rearrangement joins TRBV5-1 to TRBJ2-1, with unresolved D. Germline V gene sequence: CDR1 SGHRS, CDR2 YFSETQ. The CDR3 loop spans 15 amino acids. V lost 0 bases and J lost 3, with 10 bases in between. The CDR3 spells CASSLDTVGYNEQFF. CDR3 nucleotide sequence: TGCGCCAGCAGCTTGGATACGGTAGGCTACAATGAGCAGTTCTTC.